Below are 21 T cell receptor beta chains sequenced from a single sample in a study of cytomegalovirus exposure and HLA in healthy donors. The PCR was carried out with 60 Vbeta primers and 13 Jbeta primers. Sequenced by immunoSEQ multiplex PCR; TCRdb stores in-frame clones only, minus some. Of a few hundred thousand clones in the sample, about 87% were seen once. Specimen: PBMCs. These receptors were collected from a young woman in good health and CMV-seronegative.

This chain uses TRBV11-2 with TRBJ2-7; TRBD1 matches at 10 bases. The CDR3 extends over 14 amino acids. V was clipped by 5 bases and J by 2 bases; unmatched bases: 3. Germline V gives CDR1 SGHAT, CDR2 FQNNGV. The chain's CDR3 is CASSRDRGPYEQYF. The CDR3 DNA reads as TGTGCCAGCAGCCGGGACAGGGGTCCCTACGAGCAGTACTTC.

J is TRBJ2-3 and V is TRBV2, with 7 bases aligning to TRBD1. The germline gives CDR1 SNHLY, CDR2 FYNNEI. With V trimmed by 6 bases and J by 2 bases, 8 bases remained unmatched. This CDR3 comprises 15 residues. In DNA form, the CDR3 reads TGTGCCAGCAGGGGACAGTTCCCGAACACAGATACGCAGTATTTT. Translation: CASRGQFPNTDTQYF.

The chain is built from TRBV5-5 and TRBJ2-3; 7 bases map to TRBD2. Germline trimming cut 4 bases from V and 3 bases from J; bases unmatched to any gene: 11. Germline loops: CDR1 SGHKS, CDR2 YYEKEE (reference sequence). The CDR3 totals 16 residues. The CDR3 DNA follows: TGTGCCAGCAGCCCGGTGGGAGGGCTCAGGACAGATACGCAGTATTTT. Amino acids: CASSPVGGLRTDTQYF.

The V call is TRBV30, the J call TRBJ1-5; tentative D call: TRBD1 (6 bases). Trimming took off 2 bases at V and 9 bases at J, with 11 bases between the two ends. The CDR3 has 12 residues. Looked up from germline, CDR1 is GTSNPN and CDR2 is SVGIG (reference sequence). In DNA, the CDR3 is TGTGCCTGGAGTAAACAGGGACGGCCCCAGCATTTT. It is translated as CAWSKQGRPQHF.

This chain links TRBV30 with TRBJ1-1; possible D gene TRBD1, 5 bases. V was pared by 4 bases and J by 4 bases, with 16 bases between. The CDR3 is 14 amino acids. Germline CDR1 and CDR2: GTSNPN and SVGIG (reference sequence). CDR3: CAWTRWAGFTEAFF. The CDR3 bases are TGTGCCTGGACCCGATGGGCAGGGTTCACTGAAGCTTTCTTT.

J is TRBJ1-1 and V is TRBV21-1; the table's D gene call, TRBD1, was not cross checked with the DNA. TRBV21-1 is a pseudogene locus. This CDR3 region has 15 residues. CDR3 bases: TGTGCCAGCAGCACCCGGGACAGGGAGGATACTGAAGCTCTCTTT. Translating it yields CASSTRDREDTEALF.

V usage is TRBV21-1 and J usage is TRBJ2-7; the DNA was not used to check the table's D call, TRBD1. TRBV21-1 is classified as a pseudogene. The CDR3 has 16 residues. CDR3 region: CASSKGQGQGAYEQYF. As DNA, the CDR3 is TGTGCCAGCAGCAAAGGGCAGGGACAGGGGGCCTACGAGCAGTACTTC.

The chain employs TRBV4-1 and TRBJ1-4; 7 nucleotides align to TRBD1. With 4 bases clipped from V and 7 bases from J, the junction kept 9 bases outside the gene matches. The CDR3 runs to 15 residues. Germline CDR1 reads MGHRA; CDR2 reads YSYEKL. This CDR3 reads CASSPSQGTGEKLFF. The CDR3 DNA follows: TGCGCCAGCAGCCCTTCACAGGGGACGGGTGAAAAACTGTTTTTT.

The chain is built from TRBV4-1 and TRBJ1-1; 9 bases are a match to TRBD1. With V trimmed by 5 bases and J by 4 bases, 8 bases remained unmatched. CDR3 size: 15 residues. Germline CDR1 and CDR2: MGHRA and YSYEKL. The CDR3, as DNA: TGCGCCAGCAGCGCAATACAGGGGGCGCGCACTGAAGCTTTCTTT. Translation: CASSAIQGARTEAFF.

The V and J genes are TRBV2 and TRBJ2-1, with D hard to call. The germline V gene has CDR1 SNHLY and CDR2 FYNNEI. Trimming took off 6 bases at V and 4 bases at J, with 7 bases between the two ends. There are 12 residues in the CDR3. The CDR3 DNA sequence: TGTGCCAGCAGCAACAGATACAATGAGCAGTTCTTC. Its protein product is CASSNRYNEQFF.

CDR3 protein: CASSQNRGNEKLFF. CDR3 nucleotides: TGTGCCAGCAGCCAGAACAGGGGTAATGAAAAACTGTTTTTT. The chain combines TRBV5-4 with TRBJ1-4, with 7 bases identical to TRBD1. CDR1 and CDR2 (germline): SGHNT, YYREEE (reference sequence). This CDR3 contains 14 residues. Unmatched junction bases numbered 4, after V lost 4 bases and J lost 4 bases.

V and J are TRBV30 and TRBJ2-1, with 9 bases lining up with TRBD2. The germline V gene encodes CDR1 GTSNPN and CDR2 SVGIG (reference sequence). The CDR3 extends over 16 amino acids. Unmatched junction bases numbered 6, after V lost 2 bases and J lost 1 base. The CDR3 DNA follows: TGTGCCTGGAGTAGTAGCGGGGGCACATCCTACAATGAGCAGTTCTTC. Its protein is CAWSSSGGTSYNEQFF.

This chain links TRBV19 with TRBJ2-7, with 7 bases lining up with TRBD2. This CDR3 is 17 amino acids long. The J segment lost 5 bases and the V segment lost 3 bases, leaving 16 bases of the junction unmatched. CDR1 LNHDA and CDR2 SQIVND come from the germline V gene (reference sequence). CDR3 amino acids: CASSMDGGTQGSDEQYF. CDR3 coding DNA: TGTGCCAGTAGTATGGACGGGGGGACTCAGGGCAGCGACGAGCAGTACTTC.

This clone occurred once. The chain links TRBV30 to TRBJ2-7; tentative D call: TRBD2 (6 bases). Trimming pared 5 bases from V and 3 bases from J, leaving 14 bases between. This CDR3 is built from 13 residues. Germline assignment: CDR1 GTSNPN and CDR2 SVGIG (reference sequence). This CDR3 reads CAWAYPGGYEQYF. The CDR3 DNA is TGTGCCTGGGCCTACCCCGGGGGCTACGAGCAGTACTTC.

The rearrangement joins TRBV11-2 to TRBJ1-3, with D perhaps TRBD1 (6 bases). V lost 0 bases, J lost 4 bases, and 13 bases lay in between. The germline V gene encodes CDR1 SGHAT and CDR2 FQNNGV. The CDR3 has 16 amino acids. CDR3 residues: CASSLEWTVSGNTIYF. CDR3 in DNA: TGTGCCAGCAGCTTAGAGTGGACAGTCTCCGGAAACACCATATATTTT.

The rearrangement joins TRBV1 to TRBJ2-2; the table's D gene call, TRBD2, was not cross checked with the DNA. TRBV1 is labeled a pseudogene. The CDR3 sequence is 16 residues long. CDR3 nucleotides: TGCACCAGCAGCCCCCAGCGGGGGCCGAACACCGGGGAGCTGTTTTTT. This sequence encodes CTSSPQRGPNTGELFF.

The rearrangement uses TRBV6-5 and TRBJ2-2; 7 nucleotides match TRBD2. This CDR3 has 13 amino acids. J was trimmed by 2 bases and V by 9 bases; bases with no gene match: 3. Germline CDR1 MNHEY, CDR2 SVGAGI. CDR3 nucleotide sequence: TGTGCCAGTCAGCGGGGCAACACCGGGGAGCTGTTTTTT. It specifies CASQRGNTGELFF.

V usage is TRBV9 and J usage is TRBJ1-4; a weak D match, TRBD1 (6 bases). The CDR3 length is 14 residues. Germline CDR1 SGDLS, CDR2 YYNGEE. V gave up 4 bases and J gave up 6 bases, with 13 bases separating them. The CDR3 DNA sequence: TGTGCCAGCAGCCTCGGAGGGGGGGATGAAAAACTGTTTTTT. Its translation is CASSLGGGDEKLFF.

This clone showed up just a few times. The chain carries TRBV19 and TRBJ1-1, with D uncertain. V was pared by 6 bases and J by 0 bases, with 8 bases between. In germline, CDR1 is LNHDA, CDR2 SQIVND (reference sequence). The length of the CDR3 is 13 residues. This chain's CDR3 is CASSPTVNTEAFF. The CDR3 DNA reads TGTGCCAGTAGCCCGACTGTGAACACTGAAGCTTTCTTT.

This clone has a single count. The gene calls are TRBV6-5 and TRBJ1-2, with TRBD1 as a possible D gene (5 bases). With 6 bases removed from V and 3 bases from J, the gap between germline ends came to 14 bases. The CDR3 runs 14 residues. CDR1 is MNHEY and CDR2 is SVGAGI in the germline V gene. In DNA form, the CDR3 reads TGTGCCAGCAGCCGAGCGGGACTTGACTATGGCTACACCTTC. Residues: CASSRAGLDYGYTF.

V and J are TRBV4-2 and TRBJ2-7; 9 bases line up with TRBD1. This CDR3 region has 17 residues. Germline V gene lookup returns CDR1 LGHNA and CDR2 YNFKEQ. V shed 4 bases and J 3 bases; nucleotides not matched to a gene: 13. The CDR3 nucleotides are TGTGCCAGCAGCCCCGGACAGGGGAGAGGCGTAGACTACGAGCAGTACTTC. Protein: CASSPGQGRGVDYEQYF.